This entry lists 10 T cell receptor beta chains sequenced from one sample in a study of cytomegalovirus exposure and HLA in healthy donors. PCR primers comprised 60 Vbeta and 13 Jbeta primers. Method: immunoSEQ multiplex PCR; TCRdb's copy keeps in-frame clones and lacks some. The sample shows 100,000 or so clones, about 70% of them seen only once. Specimen: PBMCs. The receptors were sampled from a woman aged 18-29 years in good health and CMV-seropositive.

CDR3 sequence: CASSFASRGTGELFF. For the CDR3, the DNA is TGTGCCAGCAGTTTTGCGTCCAGAGGAACCGGGGAGCTGTTTTTT. The chain recombines TRBV27 with TRBJ2-2; D is unclear. CDR1 is MNHEY and CDR2 is SMNVEV in the germline V gene (reference sequence). There are 15 residues in the CDR3. V lost 3 bases and J 5 bases, leaving 13 bases between the germline ends.

This clone was observed a handful of times. The V gene is TRBV28, the J gene TRBJ2-5, with TRBD2 matching over 9 bases. This CDR3 region has 15 residues. CDR1 MDHEN and CDR2 SYDVKM come from the germline V gene. V shed 3 bases, J shed 5 bases, and the junction held 7 bases outside the gene matches. The CDR3 nucleotides are TGTGCCAGCAGTTTGGGGCTAGCGGGAAGGGAGACCCAGTACTTC. Translation gives CASSLGLAGRETQYF.

Comment on this clone: At one end the junction does not follow the germline gene, possibly because of a read error. Different DNA sequences within this sample yield the same CDR3. The gene calls are TRBV5-4 and TRBJ2-1, with D maybe TRBD1 (5 bases). The germline V gene encodes CDR1 SGHNT and CDR2 YYREEE (reference sequence). This CDR3 has 16 residues. The CDR3 nucleotides read TGTGCCAGCAGCTTGGCCGGCCAGGGCTCCTATAATGAGCAGTTCTTC. Its protein is CASSLAGQGSYNEQFF.

V gene TRBV27 combines with J gene TRBJ1-1; D gene ambiguous. The CDR3 contains 13 residues. V lost 6 bases and J lost 3, with 11 bases in between. CDR1 and CDR2 from the germline V gene are MNHEY and SMNVEV (reference sequence). As DNA, the CDR3 is TGTGCCAGCAGCCTCTGGAGTTACACTGAAGCTTTCTTT. It is translated as CASSLWSYTEAFF.

In the case of this clone: Other DNA sequences in the sample encode the same CDR3. The J gene is TRBJ1-1, the V gene TRBV10-3, with D maybe TRBD1 (6 bases). Germline V gives CDR1 ENHRY, CDR2 SYGVKD. V dropped 5 bases and J dropped 1 base, with 11 bases sitting between them. The CDR3 runs 14 residues. The CDR3 region has the DNA TGTGCCATCAGTCCTCGGACAGAGAACACTGAAGCTTTCTTT. It is translated as CAISPRTENTEAFF.

This chain joins TRBV28 and TRBJ2-6; TRBD1 might be the D (6 bases). The ends were cut back, 4 bases at V and 4 bases at J, with 14 bases in the middle. CDR1 and CDR2 (germline): MDHEN, SYDVKM. This CDR3 has 16 residues. The CDR3 bases are TGTGCCAGCAGTTCCTTGGGACAAGGAGGGGCCAACGTCCTGACTTTC. Amino acid sequence: CASSSLGQGGANVLTF. Using reference TRBV28 and TRBJ2-6 for the parts outside the CDR3, the full variable domain is DVKVTQSSRYLVKRTGEKVFLECVQDMDHENMFWYRQDPGLGLRLIYFSYDVKMKEKGDIPEGYSVSREKKERFSLILESASTNQTSMYLCASSSLGQGGANVLTFGAGSRLTVL.

The chain joins TRBV7-6 to TRBJ2-1, with TRBD1 matching 8 bases. The CDR3 is made up of 19 amino acids. CDR1 and CDR2 (germline): SGHVS, FNYEAQ. Losses at the gene ends were 5 bases for V and 3 bases for J; bases not matched to a gene: 18. In DNA, the CDR3 is TGTGCCAGCAGCCGTTCCGGGACAGGCTCTTTCCAAGTCTACAATGAGCAGTTCTTC. Encoded protein: CASSRSGTGSFQVYNEQFF.

This chain connects TRBV5-1 to TRBJ2-1, with D possibly TRBD1 on 6 matching bases. Germline-derived CDR1 and CDR2 are SGHRS and YFSETQ. Deletions cut 0 bases from V and 0 bases from J, with 10 bases between. The CDR3 length is 16 residues. The CDR3 DNA reads TGCGCCAGCAGCTTGGCTGGGGGCAGCTCCTACAATGAGCAGTTCTTC. Translated: CASSLAGGSSYNEQFF.

This clone was seen just once. The chain combines TRBV27 with TRBJ2-7; 11 bases match TRBD2. CDR3 length: 14 amino acids. The V segment lost 6 bases and the J segment 3 bases; nucleotides outside the gene matches: 4. Germline assignment: CDR1 MNHEY and CDR2 SMNVEV (reference sequence). CDR3 protein: CASRLAGGYYEQYF. CDR3 coding DNA: TGTGCCAGCAGGCTAGCGGGGGGCTACTACGAGCAGTACTTC.

The chain uses TRBV10-3 and TRBJ2-7; D unclear. V lost 4 bases and J lost 3, with 10 bases in between. CDR1 and CDR2 (germline): ENHRY, SYGVKD. The CDR3 length is 13 residues. The CDR3: CAISGGFGYEQYF. CDR3 bases: TGTGCCATCAGTGGAGGATTTGGCTACGAGCAGTACTTC.